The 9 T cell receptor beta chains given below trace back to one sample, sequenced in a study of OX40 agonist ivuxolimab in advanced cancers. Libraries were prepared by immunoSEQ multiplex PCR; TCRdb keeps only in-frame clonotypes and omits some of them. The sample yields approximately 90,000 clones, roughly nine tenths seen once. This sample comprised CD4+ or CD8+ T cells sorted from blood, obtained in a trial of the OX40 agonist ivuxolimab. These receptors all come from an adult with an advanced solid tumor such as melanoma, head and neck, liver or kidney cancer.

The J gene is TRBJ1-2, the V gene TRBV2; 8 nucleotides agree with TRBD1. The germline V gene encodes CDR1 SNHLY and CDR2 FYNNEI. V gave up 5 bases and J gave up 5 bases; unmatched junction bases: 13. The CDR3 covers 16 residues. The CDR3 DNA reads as TGTGCCAGCAGTCAAACAGGGGGGCTGGCTTCTTATGGCTACACCTTC. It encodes CASSQTGGLASYGYTF.

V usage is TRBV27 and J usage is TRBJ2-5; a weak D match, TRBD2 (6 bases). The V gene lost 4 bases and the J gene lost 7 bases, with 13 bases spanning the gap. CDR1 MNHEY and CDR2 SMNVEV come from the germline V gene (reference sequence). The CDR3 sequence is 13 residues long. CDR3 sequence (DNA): TGTGCCAGCAGTTCTAGCGCCCGGACGACCCAGTACTTC. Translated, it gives CASSSSARTTQYF.

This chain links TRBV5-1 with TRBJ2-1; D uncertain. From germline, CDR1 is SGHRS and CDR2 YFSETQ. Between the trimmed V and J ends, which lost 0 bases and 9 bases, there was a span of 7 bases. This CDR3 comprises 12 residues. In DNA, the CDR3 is TGCGCCAGCAGCTTGGTGGGGTCTGAGCAGTTCTTC. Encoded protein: CASSLVGSEQFF.

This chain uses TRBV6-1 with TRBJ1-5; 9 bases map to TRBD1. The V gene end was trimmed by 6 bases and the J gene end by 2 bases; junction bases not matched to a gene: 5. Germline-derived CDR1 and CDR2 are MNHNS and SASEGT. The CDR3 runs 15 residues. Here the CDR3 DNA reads TGTGCCAGCAGAGGACAGGGGTTGGGCAATCAGCCCCAGCATTTT. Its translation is CASRGQGLGNQPQHF.

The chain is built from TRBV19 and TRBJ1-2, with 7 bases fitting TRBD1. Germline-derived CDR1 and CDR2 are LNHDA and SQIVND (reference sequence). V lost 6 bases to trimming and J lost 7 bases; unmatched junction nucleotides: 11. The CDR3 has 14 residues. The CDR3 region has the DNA TGTGCCAGTAGCAATGACAGGGCGGTCGTTGGCTACACCTTC. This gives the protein CASSNDRAVVGYTF.

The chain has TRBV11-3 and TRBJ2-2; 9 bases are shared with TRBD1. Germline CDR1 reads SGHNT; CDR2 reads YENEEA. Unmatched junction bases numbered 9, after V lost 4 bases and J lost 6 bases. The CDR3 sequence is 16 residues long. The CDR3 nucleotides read TGTGCCAGCAGCTCTCCCGGGACAGGGCAACCCGGGGAGCTGTTTTTT. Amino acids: CASSSPGTGQPGELFF.

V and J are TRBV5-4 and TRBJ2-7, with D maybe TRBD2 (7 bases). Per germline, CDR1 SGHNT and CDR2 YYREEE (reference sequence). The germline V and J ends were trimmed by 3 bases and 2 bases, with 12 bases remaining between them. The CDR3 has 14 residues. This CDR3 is CASSSGGGPYEQYF. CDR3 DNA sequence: TGTGCCAGCAGCTCGGGGGGCGGGCCCTACGAGCAGTACTTC.

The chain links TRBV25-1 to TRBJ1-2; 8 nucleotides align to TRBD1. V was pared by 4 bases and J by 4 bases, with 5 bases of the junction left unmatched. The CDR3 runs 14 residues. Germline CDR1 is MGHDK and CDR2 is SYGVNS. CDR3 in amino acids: CASSGGQGLYGYTF. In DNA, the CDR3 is TGTGCCAGCAGTGGAGGACAGGGCCTCTATGGCTACACCTTC.

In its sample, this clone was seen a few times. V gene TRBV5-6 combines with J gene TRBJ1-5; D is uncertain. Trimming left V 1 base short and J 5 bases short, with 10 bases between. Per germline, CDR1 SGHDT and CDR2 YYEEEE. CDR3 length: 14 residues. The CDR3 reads CASSLFSNDQPQHF. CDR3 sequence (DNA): TGTGCCAGCAGCTTGTTTAGTAACGATCAGCCCCAGCATTTT. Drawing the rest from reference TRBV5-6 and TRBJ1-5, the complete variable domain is DAGVTQSPTHLIKTRGQQVTLRCSPKSGHDTVSWYQQALGQGPQFIFQYYEEEERQRGNFPDRFSGHQFPNYSSELNVNALLLGDSALYLCASSLFSNDQPQHFGDGTRLSIL.